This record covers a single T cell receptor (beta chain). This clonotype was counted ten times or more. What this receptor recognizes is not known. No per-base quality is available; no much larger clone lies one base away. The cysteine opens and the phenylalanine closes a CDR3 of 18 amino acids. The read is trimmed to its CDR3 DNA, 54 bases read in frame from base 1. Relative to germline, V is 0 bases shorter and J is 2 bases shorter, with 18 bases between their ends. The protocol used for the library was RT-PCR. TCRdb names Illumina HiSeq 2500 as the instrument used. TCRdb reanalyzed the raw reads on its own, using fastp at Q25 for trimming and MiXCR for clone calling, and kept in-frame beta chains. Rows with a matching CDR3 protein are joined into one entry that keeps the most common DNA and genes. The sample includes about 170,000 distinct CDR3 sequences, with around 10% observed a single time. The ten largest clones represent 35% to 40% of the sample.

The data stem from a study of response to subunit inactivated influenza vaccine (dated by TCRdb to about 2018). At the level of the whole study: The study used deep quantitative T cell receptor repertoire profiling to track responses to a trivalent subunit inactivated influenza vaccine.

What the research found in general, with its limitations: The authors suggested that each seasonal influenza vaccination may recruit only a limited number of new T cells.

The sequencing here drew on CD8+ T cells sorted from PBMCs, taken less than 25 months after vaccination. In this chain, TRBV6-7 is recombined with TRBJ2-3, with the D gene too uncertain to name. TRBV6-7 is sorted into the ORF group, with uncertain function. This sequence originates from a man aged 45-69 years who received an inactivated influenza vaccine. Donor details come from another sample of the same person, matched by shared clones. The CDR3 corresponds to CASSYSMQVARYTDTQYF. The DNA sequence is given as TGTGCCAGCAGTTACTCGATGCAGGTGGCTAGATACACAGATACGCAGTATTTT.